The 2 T cell receptor beta chains below all came from one sample that was sequenced in a study of control samples from healthy donors and cancer patients (dated by TCRdb to about 2020). The library was produced with the immunoSEQ multiplex PCR assay. The immuneACCESS repertoire file appears here via TCRdb, limited to in-frame rearrangements. These files lack a portion of the clones; in checked studies, under half of the deficit traces to unresolved V genes, and the cause of the others is not known. The table for this sample lists about 84,000 clones; roughly 91% of them were counted only once. The ten most abundant clones make up about 15% of the sample. Sequencing was done on a sample of blood. These receptors came from a man aged 25 to 40 in good health.

This chain joins TRBV19 and TRBJ1-1; no clear D. Trimming took 5 bases from V and 6 from J, leaving 22 bases between them. CDR1 and CDR2 (germline): LNHDA, SQIVND (reference sequence). The CDR3 contains 16 residues. CDR3: CASSPTTIPPAAEAFF. The CDR3 DNA follows: TGTGCCAGTAGTCCTACGACCATACCCCCAGCTGCTGAAGCTTTCTTT.

This chain uses TRBV9 with TRBJ2-6; D might be TRBD1 (5 bases). The CDR3 totals 18 residues. The ends were cut back, 1 base at V and 2 bases at J, with 16 bases in the middle. Germline V gene lookup returns CDR1 SGDLS and CDR2 YYNGEE. CDR3 bases: TGTGCCAGCAGCGTACCCTTGCAGGGTGGGCCTGGGGCCAACGTCCTGACTTTC. Its protein is CASSVPLQGGPGANVLTF.